Listed below are T cell receptor beta chains from one sample, sequenced in a study of cytotoxic CD8 clonotypes in ibrutinib-treated CLL. TCRdb keeps only in-frame clones here, not all; method: immunoSEQ multiplex PCR. The sample consists of approximately 26,000 clones, approximately 85% of them appearing once. Here the sequenced sample was PBMCs, taken after 24 months of ibrutinib treatment. The receptors shown here come from a human donor with chronic lymphocytic leukemia. Both conserved end residues are part of each CDR3. The order of the fields is clone size, J gene, D gene, V gene, CDR3 protein, CDR3 DNA. D genes are given only for firm matches. Rows may omit the clone size; those that give it use once, few, many or a size class.

clone_size: -; j_call: TRBJ2-7; d_call: TRBD1; v_call: TRBV29-1; cdr3_aa: CSVEGGAGTGLYEQYF; cdr3_nt: TGCAGCGTTGAGGGGGGGGCCGGGACAGGGCTTTACGAGCAGTACTTC
clone_size: -; j_call: TRBJ1-2; d_call: TRBD1; v_call: TRBV6-1; cdr3_aa: CAGWDRGVYGYTF; cdr3_nt: TGTGCCGGCTGGGACAGGGGCGTCTATGGCTACACCTTC
clone_size: -; j_call: TRBJ1-2; d_call: -; v_call: TRBV27; cdr3_aa: CATSSGAGYGYTF; cdr3_nt: TGTGCCACCAGTTCAGGGGCCGGCTATGGCTACACCTTC
clone_size: -; j_call: TRBJ2-1; d_call: -; v_call: TRBV2; cdr3_aa: CASRAGQKAYNEQFF; cdr3_nt: TGTGCCAGCAGAGCGGGACAAAAAGCCTACAATGAGCAGTTCTTC
clone_size: once; j_call: TRBJ2-7; d_call: -; v_call: TRBV6-6; cdr3_aa: CASSRLGGGSRNEQYF; cdr3_nt: TGTGCCAGCAGTCGCCTCGGAGGGGGTTCTAGGAACGAGCAGTACTTC
clone_size: -; j_call: TRBJ2-2; d_call: -; v_call: TRBV13; cdr3_aa: CASSSDSFPGELFF; cdr3_nt: TGTGCCAGCAGCTCAGACTCCTTCCCCGGGGAGCTGTTTTTT
clone_size: few; j_call: TRBJ1-2; d_call: -; v_call: TRBV6-5; cdr3_aa: CASSYRQVYPGYTF; cdr3_nt: TGTGCCAGCAGTTATAGGCAGGTCTACCCTGGCTACACCTTC
clone_size: -; j_call: TRBJ2-5; d_call: -; v_call: TRBV4-1; cdr3_aa: CASSQAFGLGRDQETQYF; cdr3_nt: TGCGCCAGCAGCCAAGCCTTTGGCTTGGGCAGGGACCAAGAGACCCAGTACTTC
clone_size: few; j_call: TRBJ1-1; d_call: -; v_call: TRBV27; cdr3_aa: CASSFLGTPLDRNTEAFF; cdr3_nt: TGTGCCAGCAGTTTTTTGGGCACCCCCCTGGACCGGAACACTGAAGCTTTCTTT
clone_size: -; j_call: TRBJ1-5; d_call: -; v_call: TRBV4-2; cdr3_aa: CASSQEVAIPQPQHF; cdr3_nt: TGTGCCAGCAGCCAAGAAGTGGCTATTCCCCAGCCCCAGCATTTT
clone_size: few; j_call: TRBJ1-2; d_call: -; v_call: TRBV9; cdr3_aa: CASSAAREANYGYTF; cdr3_nt: TGTGCCAGCAGCGCGGCGAGGGAAGCTAACTATGGCTACACCTTC
clone_size: -; j_call: TRBJ1-5; d_call: -; v_call: TRBV15; cdr3_aa: CATSRERAGFSNQPQHF; cdr3_nt: TGTGCCACCAGCAGAGAGCGAGCAGGGTTCAGCAATCAGCCCCAGCATTTT
clone_size: once; j_call: TRBJ2-7; d_call: -; v_call: TRBV6-1; cdr3_aa: CASAGYGGIGDEQYF; cdr3_nt: TGTGCCAGCGCCGGGTATGGGGGGATTGGGGACGAGCAGTACTTC
clone_size: -; j_call: TRBJ1-6; d_call: -; v_call: TRBV12-5; cdr3_aa: CASGLPPPGGKGSPLHF; cdr3_nt: TGTGCTAGTGGTTTGCCACCCCCCGGGGGAAAGGGCTCACCCCTCCACTTT
clone_size: -; j_call: TRBJ1-5; d_call: -; v_call: TRBV6-5; cdr3_aa: CASAGAYSNQPQHF; cdr3_nt: TGTGCCAGCGCGGGGGCATATAGCAATCAGCCCCAGCATTTT
clone_size: -; j_call: TRBJ2-1; d_call: TRBD2; v_call: TRBV2; cdr3_aa: CASEYFFQAGGGDEQFF; cdr3_nt: TGTGCCAGCGAATACTTTTTCCAGGCGGGGGGCGGGGATGAGCAGTTCTTC
clone_size: once; j_call: TRBJ1-4; d_call: TRBD1; v_call: TRBV6-5; cdr3_aa: CASSLDGQGEEKLFF; cdr3_nt: TGTGCCAGCAGCCTCGACGGACAGGGTGAAGAAAAACTGTTTTTT
clone_size: medium-sized; j_call: TRBJ1-2; d_call: -; v_call: TRBV4-1; cdr3_aa: CASSPGPMGYGYTF; cdr3_nt: TGCGCCAGCAGTCCCGGACCCATGGGCTATGGCTACACCTTC
clone_size: -; j_call: TRBJ1-2; d_call: TRBD1; v_call: TRBV6-1; cdr3_aa: CASITSGQNYGYTF; cdr3_nt: TGTGCCAGCATCACCTCGGGACAGAACTATGGCTACACCTTC
clone_size: medium-sized; j_call: TRBJ1-1; d_call: -; v_call: TRBV2; cdr3_aa: CASSDGGIEAFF; cdr3_nt: TGTGCCAGCAGTGATGGTGGGATTGAAGCTTTCTTT
clone_size: -; j_call: TRBJ2-7; d_call: TRBD1; v_call: TRBV5-1; cdr3_aa: CASSLRQGAREQYF; cdr3_nt: TGCGCCAGCAGCCTCAGACAGGGGGCGCGTGAGCAGTACTTC
clone_size: -; j_call: TRBJ1-5; d_call: -; v_call: TRBV4-2; cdr3_aa: CASSQAGNQPQHF; cdr3_nt: TGTGCCAGCAGCCAAGCAGGGAATCAGCCCCAGCATTTT
clone_size: -; j_call: TRBJ2-7; d_call: TRBD1; v_call: TRBV4-2; cdr3_aa: CASSQGRTGAYYEQYF; cdr3_nt: TGTGCCAGCAGCCAGGGACGGACAGGCGCCTACTACGAGCAGTACTTC
clone_size: -; j_call: TRBJ1-1; d_call: -; v_call: TRBV15; cdr3_aa: CATSEAGVGNTEAFF; cdr3_nt: TGTGCCACCAGCGAAGCGGGGGTTGGGAACACTGAAGCTTTCTTT
clone_size: -; j_call: TRBJ2-5; d_call: -; v_call: TRBV4-1; cdr3_aa: CASSQEGETQYF; cdr3_nt: TGCGCCAGCAGCCAAGAGGGAGAGACCCAGTACTTC
clone_size: -; j_call: TRBJ1-2; d_call: TRBD1; v_call: TRBV5-1; cdr3_aa: CASSLARSSGTGDGYTF; cdr3_nt: TGCGCCAGCAGCTTAGCTAGATCGTCCGGGACAGGGGATGGCTACACCTTC
clone_size: -; j_call: TRBJ2-3; d_call: TRBD2; v_call: TRBV7-8; cdr3_aa: CASSGLLAGSSTDTQYF; cdr3_nt: TGTGCCAGCAGCGGGCTACTAGCGGGGAGTAGCACAGATACGCAGTATTTT
clone_size: -; j_call: TRBJ2-3; d_call: TRBD2; v_call: TRBV5-1; cdr3_aa: CASSLGLAGGTDTQYF; cdr3_nt: TGCGCCAGCAGTTTGGGGCTAGCGGGGGGTACAGATACGCAGTATTTT
clone_size: once; j_call: TRBJ1-1; d_call: -; v_call: TRBV6-1; cdr3_aa: CASRRTSGAGTEAFF; cdr3_nt: TGTGCCAGCAGGCGCACCTCAGGGGCTGGCACTGAAGCTTTCTTT
clone_size: -; j_call: TRBJ2-7; d_call: TRBD2; v_call: TRBV6-6; cdr3_aa: CASSPRLAGAYEQYF; cdr3_nt: TGTGCCAGCAGCCCGAGACTAGCGGGGGCCTACGAGCAGTACTTC
clone_size: -; j_call: TRBJ2-6; d_call: -; v_call: TRBV6-5; cdr3_aa: CASSYDGFAGANVLTF; cdr3_nt: TGTGCCAGCAGTTACGATGGCTTCGCTGGGGCCAACGTCCTGACTTTC
clone_size: few; j_call: TRBJ1-2; d_call: TRBD1; v_call: TRBV5-4; cdr3_aa: CASSPLDRGRGGYTF; cdr3_nt: TGTGCCAGCAGCCCCTTGGACAGGGGGCGAGGGGGCTACACCTTC
clone_size: -; j_call: TRBJ1-2; d_call: -; v_call: TRBV7-9; cdr3_aa: CASSSPGGAVQIYGYTF; cdr3_nt: TGTGCCAGCAGCTCTCCCGGGGGGGCCGTCCAAATCTATGGCTACACCTTC
clone_size: -; j_call: TRBJ1-5; d_call: -; v_call: TRBV7-3; cdr3_aa: CASSPSDNQPQHF; cdr3_nt: TGTGCCAGCAGCCCATCCGACAATCAGCCCCAGCATTTT
clone_size: -; j_call: TRBJ2-1; d_call: -; v_call: TRBV7-3; cdr3_aa: CASSLNTGNIKGNEQFF; cdr3_nt: TGTGCCAGCAGCTTAAATACGGGGAACATAAAGGGCAATGAGCAGTTCTTC
clone_size: -; j_call: TRBJ1-2; d_call: TRBD1; v_call: TRBV11-2; cdr3_aa: CASSLGRQGYGYTF; cdr3_nt: TGTGCCAGCAGCTTAGGGAGACAGGGCTATGGCTACACCTTC
clone_size: -; j_call: TRBJ1-3; d_call: -; v_call: TRBV5-1; cdr3_aa: CASSSDSASGNTIYF; cdr3_nt: TGCGCCAGCAGCTCTGACAGTGCTTCTGGAAACACCATATATTTT
clone_size: -; j_call: TRBJ1-1; d_call: -; v_call: TRBV7-2; cdr3_aa: CASSPREVGSTEAFF; cdr3_nt: TGTGCCAGCAGCCCCCGTGAGGTGGGTTCTACTGAAGCTTTCTTT
clone_size: -; j_call: TRBJ1-5; d_call: -; v_call: TRBV7-9; cdr3_aa: CASSPGFGQPQHF; cdr3_nt: TGTGCCAGCAGCCCAGGGTTCGGTCAGCCCCAGCATTTT
clone_size: -; j_call: TRBJ1-2; d_call: TRBD1; v_call: TRBV5-4; cdr3_aa: CASSSGQRLHGYTF; cdr3_nt: TGTGCCAGCAGCTCGGGACAGAGATTACATGGCTACACCTTC
clone_size: -; j_call: TRBJ2-2; d_call: TRBD1; v_call: TRBV10-3; cdr3_aa: CAISAQGAGTGELFF; cdr3_nt: TGTGCCATCAGTGCTCAGGGGGCAGGGACCGGGGAGCTGTTTTTT
clone_size: -; j_call: TRBJ2-6; d_call: -; v_call: TRBV30; cdr3_aa: CAWSVGVGANVLTF; cdr3_nt: TGTGCCTGGAGTGTGGGGGTCGGGGCCAACGTCCTGACTTTC
clone_size: -; j_call: TRBJ1-3; d_call: -; v_call: TRBV7-8; cdr3_aa: CASSLATAYSGNTIYF; cdr3_nt: TGTGCCAGCAGCTTAGCGACTGCATACTCTGGAAACACCATATATTTT
clone_size: -; j_call: TRBJ1-2; d_call: -; v_call: TRBV5-3; cdr3_aa: CASSSAGYNNYGYTF; cdr3_nt: TGTGCCAGCAGCTCTGCGGGTTATAACAACTATGGCTACACCTTC
clone_size: -; j_call: TRBJ1-1; d_call: -; v_call: TRBV4-1; cdr3_aa: CASSRGIWAFF; cdr3_nt: TGCGCCAGCAGCCGCGGGATTTGGGCTTTCTTT
clone_size: few; j_call: TRBJ1-1; d_call: -; v_call: TRBV19; cdr3_aa: CASKEGVVSEAFF; cdr3_nt: TGTGCCAGTAAGGAGGGGGTGGTCAGTGAAGCTTTCTTT
clone_size: -; j_call: TRBJ2-1; d_call: -; v_call: TRBV20-1; cdr3_aa: CSARTYNEQFF; cdr3_nt: TGCAGTGCTAGAACCTACAATGAGCAGTTCTTC
clone_size: -; j_call: TRBJ1-2; d_call: -; v_call: TRBV14; cdr3_aa: CASSQDSAARYGYTF; cdr3_nt: TGTGCCAGCAGCCAAGATTCTGCAGCCCGCTATGGCTACACCTTC
clone_size: -; j_call: TRBJ1-4; d_call: -; v_call: TRBV19; cdr3_aa: CASSPRVEEKLFF; cdr3_nt: TGTGCCAGTAGCCCCCGGGTCGAAGAAAAACTGTTTTTT
clone_size: -; j_call: TRBJ2-7; d_call: TRBD2; v_call: TRBV9; cdr3_aa: CASSPRNSGEFGQYF; cdr3_nt: TGTGCCAGCAGCCCACGTAATAGCGGGGAGTTCGGGCAGTACTTC
clone_size: -; j_call: TRBJ1-1; d_call: -; v_call: TRBV5-1; cdr3_aa: CASKQGRGTEAFF; cdr3_nt: TGCGCCAGCAAGCAGGGGAGAGGTACTGAAGCTTTCTTT
clone_size: -; j_call: TRBJ1-1; d_call: -; v_call: TRBV6-1; cdr3_aa: CASSRVNTEAFF; cdr3_nt: TGTGCCAGCAGTCGGGTGAACACTGAAGCTTTCTTT